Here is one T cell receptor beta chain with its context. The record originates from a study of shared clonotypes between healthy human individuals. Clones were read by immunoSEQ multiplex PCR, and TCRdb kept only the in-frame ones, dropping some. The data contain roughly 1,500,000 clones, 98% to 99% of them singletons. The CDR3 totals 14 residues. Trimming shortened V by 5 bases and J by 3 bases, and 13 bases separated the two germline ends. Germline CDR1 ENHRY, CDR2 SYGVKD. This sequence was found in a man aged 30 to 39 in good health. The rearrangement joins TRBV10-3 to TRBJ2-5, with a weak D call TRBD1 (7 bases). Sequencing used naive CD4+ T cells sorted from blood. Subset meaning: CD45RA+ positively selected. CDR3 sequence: CAISPRGAEETQYF. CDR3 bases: TGTGCCATCAGTCCCAGGGGGGCGGAAGAGACCCAGTACTTC.